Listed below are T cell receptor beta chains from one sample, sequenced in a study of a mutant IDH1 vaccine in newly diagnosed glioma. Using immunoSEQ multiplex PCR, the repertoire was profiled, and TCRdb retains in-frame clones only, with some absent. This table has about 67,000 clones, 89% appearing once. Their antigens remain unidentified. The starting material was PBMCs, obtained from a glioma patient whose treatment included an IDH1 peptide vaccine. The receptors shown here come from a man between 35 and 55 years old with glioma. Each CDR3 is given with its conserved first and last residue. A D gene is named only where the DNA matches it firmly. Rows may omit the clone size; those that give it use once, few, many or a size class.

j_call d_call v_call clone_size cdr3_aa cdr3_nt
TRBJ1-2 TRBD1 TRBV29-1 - CSVESQGYYGYTF TGCAGCGTTGAGTCACAGGGGTACTATGGCTACACCTTC
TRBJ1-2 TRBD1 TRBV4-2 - CASSQYWVTGGDSNYGYTF TGTGCCAGCAGCCAATATTGGGTGACAGGGGGTGATTCTAACTATGGCTACACCTTC
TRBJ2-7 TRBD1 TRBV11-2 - CASSLTGGFYEQYF TGTGCCAGCAGCTTAACAGGGGGCTTCTACGAGCAGTACTTC
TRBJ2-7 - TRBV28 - CASSPRRGVPNEQYF TGTGCCAGCAGTCCCCGCAGGGGCGTCCCCAACGAGCAGTACTTC
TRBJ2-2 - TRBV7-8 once CASSPPRGASGELFF TGTGCCAGCAGCCCTCCCCGGGGCGCTTCCGGGGAGCTGTTTTTT
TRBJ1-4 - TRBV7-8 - CASSLSTAGASEKLFF TGTGCCAGCAGCTTATCAACAGCCGGGGCCAGTGAAAAACTGTTTTTT
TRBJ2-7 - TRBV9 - CASSVGDNYEQYF TGTGCCAGCAGCGTAGGGGACAACTACGAGCAGTACTTC
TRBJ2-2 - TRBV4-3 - CASSGLANTGELFF TGCGCCAGCAGCGGGCTAGCTAACACCGGGGAGCTGTTTTTT
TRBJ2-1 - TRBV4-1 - CASSQEEGPPKYNEQFF TGCGCCAGCAGCCAAGAGGAAGGGCCCCCTAAATACAATGAGCAGTTCTTC
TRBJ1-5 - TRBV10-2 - CASSESGKGQPQHF TGCGCCAGCAGTGAGTCGGGGAAGGGACAGCCCCAGCATTTT
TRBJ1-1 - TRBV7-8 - CASSLYMEGSTEAFF TGTGCCAGCAGCTTATATATGGAGGGGAGCACTGAAGCTTTCTTT
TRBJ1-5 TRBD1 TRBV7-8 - CASSKGGPGVSNQPQHF TGTGCCAGCAGCAAAGGGGGCCCGGGGGTGAGCAATCAGCCCCAGCATTTT
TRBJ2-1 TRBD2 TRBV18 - CASSQSLSGGSYNEQFF TGTGCCAGCTCACAGTCTCTAAGCGGGGGATCCTACAATGAGCAGTTCTTC
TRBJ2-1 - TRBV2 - CASSETRPSYNEQFF TGTGCCAGCAGTGAAACGAGGCCCTCCTACAATGAGCAGTTCTTC
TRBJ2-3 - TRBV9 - CASSVGDSTDTQYF TGTGCCAGCAGCGTGGGGGACAGCACAGATACGCAGTATTTT
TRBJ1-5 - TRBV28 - CASSLGPFSNQPQHF TGTGCCAGCAGCCTGGGCCCATTCAGCAATCAGCCCCAGCATTTT
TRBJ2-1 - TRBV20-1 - CSARRSLEQFF TGCAGTGCTAGGCGGTCGCTCGAGCAGTTCTTC
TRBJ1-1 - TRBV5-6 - CASSLGTGTEAFF TGTGCCAGCAGCTTGGGAACGGGCACTGAAGCTTTCTTT
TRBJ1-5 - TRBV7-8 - CASSPSTGNQPQHF TGTGCCAGCAGCCCCTCGACGGGAAATCAGCCCCAGCATTTT
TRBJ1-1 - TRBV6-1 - CASSVRSRGDTEAFF TGTGCCAGCAGTGTACGTTCCAGGGGCGACACTGAAGCTTTCTTT
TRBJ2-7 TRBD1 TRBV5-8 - CASSLGQGNSYEQYF TGTGCCAGCAGCTTGGGACAGGGGAACTCCTACGAGCAGTACTTC
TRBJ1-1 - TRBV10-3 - CAISEYVGENTEAFF TGTGCCATCAGTGAGTACGTGGGGGAAAACACTGAAGCTTTCTTT
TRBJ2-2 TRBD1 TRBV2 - CASSGGTGELFF TGTGCCAGCTCAGGGGGCACCGGGGAGCTGTTTTTT
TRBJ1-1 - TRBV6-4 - CASSPLAGMNTEAFF TGTGCCAGCAGTCCACTCGCGGGGATGAACACTGAAGCTTTCTTT
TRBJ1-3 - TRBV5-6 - CASSFPGNTIYF TGTGCCAGCAGCTTTCCTGGAAACACCATATATTTT
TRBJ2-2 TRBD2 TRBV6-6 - CASNGGGGPNTGELFF TGTGCCAGCAATGGCGGGGGGGGTCCGAACACCGGGGAGCTGTTTTTT
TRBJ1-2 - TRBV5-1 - CASGTTPGNNYGYTF TGCGCCAGCGGGACTACGCCAGGGAATAACTATGGCTACACCTTC
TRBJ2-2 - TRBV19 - CASSRDLGTGELFF TGTGCCAGTAGTAGGGACCTCGGGACCGGGGAGCTGTTTTTT
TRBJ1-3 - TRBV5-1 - CASSSTGSGNTIYF TGCGCCAGCAGCTCGACAGGCTCTGGAAACACCATATATTTT
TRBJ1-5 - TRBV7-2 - CASSLGWNLNQPQHF TGTGCCAGCAGCTTAGGTTGGAACCTCAATCAGCCCCAGCATTTT
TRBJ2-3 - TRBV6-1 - CASSADGRATQYF TGTGCCAGCAGTGCGGACGGGCGGGCTACGCAGTATTTT
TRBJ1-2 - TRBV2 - CASSTGIYGYTF TGTGCCAGCAGTACAGGAATTTATGGCTACACCTTC
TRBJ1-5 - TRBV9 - CASSVDGGSNQPQHF TGTGCCAGCAGCGTAGATGGCGGCAGCAATCAGCCCCAGCATTTT
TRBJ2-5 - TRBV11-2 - CASSLDRGGFETQYF TGTGCCAGCAGCTTAGACAGGGGAGGTTTTGAGACCCAGTACTTC
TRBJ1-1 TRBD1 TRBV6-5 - CASSHFTGAPNTEAFF TGTGCCAGCAGTCACTTTACAGGGGCGCCGAACACTGAAGCTTTCTTT
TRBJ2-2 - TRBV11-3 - CASSWGQGANTGELFF TGTGCCAGCAGCTGGGGACAAGGAGCTAACACCGGGGAGCTGTTTTTT
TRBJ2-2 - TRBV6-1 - CASSPLRPGELFF TGTGCCAGCAGCCCCCTACGTCCCGGGGAGCTGTTTTTT
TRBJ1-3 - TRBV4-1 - CASSQETENTIYF TGCGCCAGCAGCCAAGAGACTGAAAACACCATATATTTT
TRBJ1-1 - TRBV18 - CASSPQGTSNTEAFF TGTGCCAGCTCACCTCAGGGGACTTCTAACACTGAAGCTTTCTTT
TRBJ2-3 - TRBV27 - CASSLIDSRATDTQYF TGTGCCAGCAGTTTGATCGACAGTCGGGCCACAGATACGCAGTATTTT
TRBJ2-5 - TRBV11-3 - CASSLGTVRGETQYF TGTGCCAGCAGCTTGGGAACAGTGAGGGGAGAGACCCAGTACTTC
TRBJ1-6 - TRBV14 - CASSHQVRSSYNSPLHF TGTGCCAGCAGCCATCAGGTTCGGAGCTCCTATAATTCACCCCTCCACTTT
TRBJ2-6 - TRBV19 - CASSMWLFEGWGSGANVLTF TGTGCCAGTAGTATGTGGCTCTTTGAGGGTTGGGGCTCTGGGGCCAACGTCCTGACTTTC
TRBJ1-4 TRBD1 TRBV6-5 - CASSYSTLGQGEKLFF TGTGCCAGCAGTTACTCGACCCTCGGACAGGGGGAAAAACTGTTTTTT
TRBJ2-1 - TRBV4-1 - CASSHGLPGNEQFF TGCGCCAGCAGCCACGGACTACCCGGGAATGAGCAGTTCTTC
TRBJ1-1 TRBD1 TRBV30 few CAWSKNAGGGTEAFF TGTGCCTGGAGTAAAAACGCAGGGGGCGGCACTGAAGCTTTCTTT
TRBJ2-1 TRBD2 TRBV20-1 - CSATPGLRQFF TGCAGTGCCACACCGGGACTAAGGCAGTTCTTC
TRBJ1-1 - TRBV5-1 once CASSLGPGAPNTEAFF TGCGCCAGCAGCTTGGGCCCCGGTGCGCCGAACACTGAAGCTTTCTTT
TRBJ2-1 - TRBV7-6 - CASSGGGASSYNEQFF TGTGCCAGCAGCGGAGGGGGGGCTAGCTCCTACAATGAGCAGTTCTTC
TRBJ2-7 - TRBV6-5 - CASSYHTSSYEQYF TGTGCCAGCAGTTACCATACTAGCAGCTACGAGCAGTACTTC
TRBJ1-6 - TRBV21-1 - CASARGNSPLHF TGTGCCAGCGCGCGGGGGAATTCACCCCTCCACTTT
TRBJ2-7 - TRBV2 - CASTKGVLQDEQYF TGTGCCAGCACTAAGGGGGTCCTCCAGGACGAGCAGTACTTC
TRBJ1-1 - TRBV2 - CASSGRSLAEAFF TGTGCCAGCAGTGGGCGGTCATTGGCGGAAGCTTTCTTT
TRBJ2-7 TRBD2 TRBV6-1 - CASRDRASGREKQYF TGTGCCAGCAGAGATCGAGCTAGCGGGAGGGAAAAGCAGTACTTC
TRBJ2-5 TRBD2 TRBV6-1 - CASSEIGRGGLETQYF TGTGCCAGCAGTGAAATCGGGCGGGGGGGCCTAGAGACCCAGTACTTC
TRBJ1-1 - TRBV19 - CASSRATDTEAFF TGTGCCAGTAGTAGGGCGACAGATACTGAAGCTTTCTTT
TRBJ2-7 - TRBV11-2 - CASSPGASGTYEQYF TGTGCCAGCAGCCCAGGGGCTAGCGGAACCTACGAGCAGTACTTC
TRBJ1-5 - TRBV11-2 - CASSLGPGEGQPQHF TGTGCCAGCAGCTTGGGGCCGGGTGAGGGTCAGCCCCAGCATTTT
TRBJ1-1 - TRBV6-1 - CASRDINKNTEAFF TGTGCCAGCAGAGACATTAACAAGAACACTGAAGCTTTCTTT